This paragraph reports one T cell receptor beta chain. Libraries were prepared by immunoSEQ multiplex PCR; TCRdb keeps only in-frame clonotypes and omits some of them. Among more than 300,000 clones listed, 88% were seen once. This CDR3 is built from 11 residues. The germline V gene has CDR1 DFQATT and CDR2 SNEGSKA (reference sequence). V was shortened by 6 bases and J by 5 bases, with 8 bases between the two germline ends. This sample was taken from a study of blood T cell repertoires in COVID-19. In terms of age and location, participants ranged from roughly 18 to 90 years and lived in around 22 US areas.

The rearrangement joins TRBV20-1 to TRBJ2-1; D is unclear. Sequences were obtained from PBMCs or T cells enriched from blood (not recorded which). The receptor was isolated from a woman aged 18-29 years who had recovered from COVID-19. This CDR3 is CSALRDNEQFF. The CDR3 DNA reads TGCAGTGCGCTACGGGACAATGAGCAGTTCTTC.